These 2 T cell receptor beta chains came from one sample sequenced in a study of blood T cells in healthy people across ages. A second PCR of roughly 7 to 11 cycles used a sample-barcoded 5' primer and a J-beta primer mix. TCRdb re-called the 5' RACE reads with MiXCR, one entry per CDR3 protein. The repertoire includes over 950,000 distinct CDR3 sequences, approximately 38% of them detected once, and under 15% sits in the top ten. The source material was blood. Receptors were obtained from a man aged 18-30 years in good health.

Only a few counts were recorded for this clonotype. The genes are TRBV5-1 and TRBJ2-1, with 12 bases identical to TRBD2. Germline trimming cut 0 bases from V and 12 bases from J; bases unmatched to any gene: 7. Germline V gene lookup returns CDR1 SGHRS and CDR2 YFSETQ. The CDR3 totals 15 residues. The CDR3 here is CASSLDPSGGAGQFF. DNA for the CDR3: TGCGCCAGCAGCTTGGATCCTAGCGGGGGGGCCGGGCAGTTCTTC.

In this sample, this clonotype turned up a few times. This chain joins TRBV27 and TRBJ2-7; 9 bases fit TRBD1. V was clipped by 7 bases and J by 2 bases; unmatched bases: 3. Germline V gene lookup returns CDR1 MNHEY and CDR2 SMNVEV (reference sequence). CDR3 length: 13 residues. The CDR3 sequence: CASKRTGAYEQYF. For the CDR3, the DNA is TGTGCCAGCAAGAGGACAGGGGCCTACGAGCAGTACTTC.